This T cell receptor beta chain was identified in a study of Ad26.COV2.S vaccination and SARS-CoV-2 variants. About the research overall: The donor was enrolled in the Ad26.COV2.S arm of the COV1001 trial. General observations from the study: It is possible that the TCR breadth and depth analyses underestimated the total T cell responses.

Germline V gene data show CDR1 as LNHDA and CDR2 as SQIVND (reference sequence). Trimming cost V 5 bases and J 3 bases; bases outside gene matches: 7. CDR3 length: 15 residues. Worth noting for this clone: Its specificity is not known.

The treatment here: 15 to 20 received Ad26.COV2.S at low or high dose, single or two shots; about five received placebo; per-sample allocation not given. Material that was analyzed had been drawn on day 63 after the first vaccine or placebo injection. This person who donated was an adult of 18-55 years in Boston. An Ad26 vector was used to express Wuhan-strain SARS-CoV-2 spike as the vaccine. Here immunoSEQ multiplex PCR was the method, and the copy in TCRdb shows in-frame clones only, minus some. The sample includes fewer than 600,000 clones, 80% to 90% of them seen just once. The chain combines TRBV19 with TRBJ1-5; TRBD1 matches 7 bases. Sequencing was performed on peripheral blood, taken in a trial of Ad26.COV2.S vaccine versus placebo. The TCR sequence derives from a person between 18 and 65 years old who received the Ad26.COV2.S COVID-19 vaccine or a placebo. The CDR3 loop is CASSSGTEINQPQHF. The CDR3 nucleotides read TGTGCCAGTAGTTCCGGGACAGAGATCAATCAGCCCCAGCATTTT.